These 10 T cell receptor beta chains share one sample of origin, sequenced in a study of blood T cell repertoires in COVID-19. Sequencing was performed with immunoSEQ multiplex PCR; in TCRdb, only in-frame clones are kept and a portion is missing. Of 200,000 to 250,000 clones in the sample, roughly 84% were seen once. Sequences were obtained from peripheral blood. The origin of the receptors is a woman aged 35 to 49 who had recovered from COVID-19.

Here the CDR3 reads CASSVGLVSGETQYF. DNA of the CDR3: TGTGCCAGCAGCGTGGGACTAGTCTCGGGAGAGACCCAGTACTTC. This chain connects TRBV9 to TRBJ2-5; 8 positions agree with TRBD2. There are 15 residues in the CDR3. V was clipped by 2 bases and J by 4 bases; unmatched bases: 7. Germline V gene sequence: CDR1 SGDLS, CDR2 YYNGEE.

The chain couples TRBV2 to TRBJ1-2; TRBD1 matches 7 bases. The germline gives CDR1 SNHLY, CDR2 FYNNEI. The CDR3 has 14 amino acids. Trimming removed 3 bases from V and 4 bases from J; junction bases left unmatched: 5. The CDR3 is CASSEGQNFYGYTF. The CDR3 bases are TGTGCCAGCAGTGAGGGACAGAACTTCTATGGCTACACCTTC.

This rearrangement joins TRBV30 to TRBJ2-5; TRBD2 aligns across 9 bases. Germline loops: CDR1 GTSNPN, CDR2 SVGIG (reference sequence). The V segment lost 3 bases and the J segment 2 bases; nucleotides outside the gene matches: 7. This CDR3 is built from 15 residues. The CDR3, as DNA: TGTGCCTGGAGGAGAAGCGGGAGGCCACAAGAGACCCAGTACTTC. This gives the protein CAWRRSGRPQETQYF.

The chain carries TRBV7-2 and TRBJ1-5; the match to TRBD1 covers 9 bases. V shed 4 bases and J 5 bases; nucleotides not matched to a gene: 6. In germline, CDR1 is SGHTA, CDR2 FQGNSA. The CDR3 loop spans 15 amino acids. This CDR3 is CASSSDRGTYQPQHF. The CDR3 region has the DNA TGTGCCAGCAGCTCTGACAGGGGGACCTATCAGCCCCAGCATTTT.

The chain recombines TRBV18 with TRBJ2-7, with D maybe TRBD1 (6 bases). V lost 4 bases and J 5 bases, leaving 9 bases between the germline ends. Germline-derived CDR1 and CDR2 are KGHSH and LQKENI. The CDR3 has 12 amino acids. The CDR3 DNA reads TGTGCCAGCTCACGGGACACGGACGAGCAGTACTTC. The encoded protein is CASSRDTDEQYF. Supplemented by reference TRBV18 and TRBJ2-7, the full variable domain reads NAGVMQNPRHLVRRRGQEARLRCSPMKGHSHVYWYRQLPEEGLKFMVYLQKENIIDESGMPKERFSAEFPKEGPSILRIQQVVRGDSAAYFCASSRDTDEQYFGPGTRLTVT.

This clone came up a few times. This specimen includes other DNA sequences encoding the same CDR3. The chain is built from TRBV5-1 and TRBJ1-5, with no clear D. The CDR3 has 15 amino acids. V gave up 0 bases and J gave up 2 bases, with 9 bases separating them. In germline, CDR1 is SGHRS, CDR2 YFSETQ. CDR3 sequence: CASSLGTGGNQPQHF. The CDR3 DNA is TGCGCCAGCAGCTTGGGGACTGGGGGCAATCAGCCCCAGCATTTT.

V gene TRBV5-1 combines with J gene TRBJ2-5, with no clear D. V dropped 4 bases and J dropped 2 bases, with 15 bases sitting between them. The CDR3 has 15 amino acids. Per the germline V gene, CDR1 is SGHRS and CDR2 is YFSETQ. The CDR3 nucleotides are TGCGCCAGCAGCCGAGTTGCGAACCGGCAAGAGACCCAGTACTTC. Translation gives CASSRVANRQETQYF.

This clone was seen only once. The chain recombines TRBV4-1 with TRBJ2-7; 7 nucleotides match TRBD2. Germline lookup yields CDR1 MGHRA and CDR2 YSYEKL. The CDR3 contains 16 residues. After removal of 1 base from V and 3 bases from J, the junction contained 9 bases not matched to a gene. The CDR3 sequence: CASSQVFRGVNYEQYF. CDR3 sequence (DNA): TGCGCCAGCAGCCAAGTTTTTCGGGGGGTCAACTACGAGCAGTACTTC.

The gene calls are TRBV3-1 (or the pseudogene TRBV3-2) and TRBJ1-2; possible D gene TRBD1, 5 bases. This CDR3 contains 14 residues. Trimming took 4 bases from V and 4 from J, leaving 13 bases between them. Germline V gene data show CDR1 as LGHDT and CDR2 as YNNKEL (reference sequence). In DNA, the CDR3 is TGTGCCAGCAGCCCCTCCGGGGGGAGCTATGGCTACACCTTC. This gives the protein CASSPSGGSYGYTF.

The CDR3 region is CASGGYQETQYF. The DNA for the CDR3 is TGTGCCAGTGGGGGGTACCAAGAGACCCAGTACTTC. The chain combines TRBV28 with TRBJ2-5, with a tentative D call TRBD2 (6 bases). CDR1 and CDR2 (germline): MDHEN, SYDVKM. The V gene lost 9 bases and the J gene lost 0 bases, with 8 bases spanning the gap. CDR3 length equals 12 residues.